The next 18 T cell receptor beta chains were all read from a single sample in a study of vaccination and CD4 T cells after COVID-19. These receptors have no identified antigens. Oncomine TCR Beta short-read sequencing was applied to DNA from cultured CD4+ T cells. TCRdb processed the PCR reads anew with MiXCR; each CDR3 protein has one entry. The sample records about 6,900 distinct CDR3 sequences, more than 45% being singletons. Indicated treatment: roughly nine-day PBMC culture with coronavirus spike peptide pools or control peptides (ViraFEST assay). It was before the COVID-19 pandemic (2011-2018) that the unexposed donor's CD4+ T cells were collected. Source material: CD4+ T cells from blood, cultured in vitro. The receptors originated from a human donor in good health.

This clonotype is medium-sized within its sample. The CDR3 DNA is TGTGCCAGCAGTGGACAGGGTGGGAGTGGTGGCTACACCTTC. Amino acids: CASSGQGGSGGYTF. The rearrangement links TRBV2 to TRBJ1-2; 7 bases agree with TRBD1. Germline CDR1 SNHLY, CDR2 FYNNEI. This CDR3 is built from 14 residues. The junction had 9 bases not matched to a gene; V was cut back by 4 bases and J by 7 bases.

The rearrangement uses TRBV12-3 or TRBV12-4 and TRBJ2-7; D not certain. The CDR3 covers 12 residues. V gave up 7 bases and J gave up 2 bases, with 9 bases separating them. The CDR3 is CASTGETYEQYF. The DNA of the CDR3 is TGTGCCAGCACGGGCGAAACCTACGAGCAGTACTTC.

The chain is built from TRBV4-3 and TRBJ1-4; 8 bases align to TRBD1. Germline CDR1 is LGHNA and CDR2 is YSLEER. The CDR3 covers 16 residues. V gave up 0 bases and J gave up 5 bases; unmatched junction bases: 5. In nucleotides, the CDR3 is TGCGCCAGCAGCCAAGAGCCCCAGGGGGCGAATGAAAAACTGTTTTTT. It yields the protein CASSQEPQGANEKLFF.

V usage is TRBV20-1 and J usage is TRBJ2-5; a possible D gene is TRBD2 (6 bases). Germline loops: CDR1 DFQATT, CDR2 SNEGSKA (reference sequence). The length of the CDR3 is 13 residues. V dropped 3 bases and J dropped 4 bases, with 12 bases sitting between them. The CDR3 here is CSASGSELETQYF. The CDR3 DNA follows: TGCAGTGCTAGCGGGAGCGAGTTAGAGACCCAGTACTTC.

V and J are TRBV19 and TRBJ2-5; 15 bases map to TRBD2. This CDR3 spans 19 amino acids. The junction had 9 bases not matched to a gene; V was cut back by 4 bases and J by 0 bases. Germline-derived CDR1 and CDR2 are LNHDA and SQIVND (reference sequence). CDR3 sequence (DNA): TGTGCCAGTAGTACCGGACTAGCGGGGGGGCAGGGCTACCAAGAGACCCAGTACTTC. Encoded protein: CASSTGLAGGQGYQETQYF.

The chain couples TRBV10-2 to TRBJ1-5; TRBD1 is a possible D gene (5 bases). The V end lost 3 bases, the J end lost 7 bases, and 22 bases lay between the germline ends. CDR1 is WSHSY and CDR2 is SAAADI in the germline V gene. The CDR3 loop spans 17 amino acids. CDR3 nucleotide sequence: TGCGCCAGCAGTGACGGGGGGTTCGGGCTGAAGGACCAGCCCCAGCATTTT. Encoded protein: CASSDGGFGLKDQPQHF.

The chain recombines TRBV10-3 with TRBJ2-2, with a possible D match to TRBD2 (6 bases). The germline V gene has CDR1 ENHRY and CDR2 SYGVKD. The CDR3 is 14 residues long. Trimming cost V 11 bases and J 0 bases, with 13 bases left between them. The CDR3 spells CASTGSANTGELFF. The DNA of the CDR3 is TGTGCCTCAACCGGGAGCGCGAACACCGGGGAGCTGTTTTTT.

V usage is TRBV2 and J usage is TRBJ1-1; no clear D gene. V was shortened by 7 bases and J by 0 bases, with 3 bases between the two germline ends. CDR3 size: 11 residues. Germline lookup yields CDR1 SNHLY and CDR2 FYNNEI. CDR3 DNA: TGTGCCAGCATCCTGAACACTGAAGCTTTCTTT. It yields the protein CASILNTEAFF.

This sequence joins TRBV29-1 and TRBJ2-2, with 9 bases identical to TRBD1. V was clipped by 6 bases and J by 6 bases; unmatched bases: 11. The length of the CDR3 is 15 residues. Germline loops: CDR1 SQVTM, CDR2 ANQGSEA. CDR3 region: CSVKTPGQGSGELFF. Written as DNA, the CDR3 is TGCAGCGTCAAAACCCCGGGACAGGGCTCCGGGGAGCTGTTTTTT.

This clonotype came up a few times. The J gene is TRBJ1-1, the V gene TRBV20-1; D gene ambiguous. Germline loops: CDR1 DFQATT, CDR2 SNEGSKA (reference sequence). The length of the CDR3 is 13 residues. V lost 2 bases and J lost 1, with 8 bases in between. The CDR3 loop reads CSARRSENTEAFF. The CDR3 nucleotides read TGCAGTGCTAGACGCTCGGAGAACACTGAAGCTTTCTTT.

The CDR3 DNA reads TGTGCCATCAGCAACCCTAGCGGGAGGGGACAAGAGACCCAGTACTTC. It encodes CAISNPSGRGQETQYF. V is TRBV10-3 and J is TRBJ2-5; 12 bases line up with TRBD2. Germline V lookup: CDR1 ENHRY, CDR2 SYGVKD. CDR3 size: 16 residues. The trim removed 6 bases at V and 2 bases at J, leaving 7 bases unmatched.

V and J are TRBV6-1 and TRBJ1-5; TRBD1 aligns across 8 bases. CDR1 and CDR2 (germline): MNHNS, SASEGT. V trimming: 3 bases; J trimming: 1 base; junction bases outside the gene matches: 8. The CDR3 extends over 17 amino acids. CDR3 loop: CASSEQTGVGSNQPQHF. The CDR3 DNA reads as TGTGCCAGCAGTGAGCAGACAGGGGTGGGGAGCAATCAGCCCCAGCATTTT.

The rearrangement links TRBV6-1 to TRBJ1-5, with 7 bases identical to TRBD1. Germline V lookup: CDR1 MNHNS, CDR2 SASEGT. This CDR3 has 13 amino acids. Unmatched junction bases numbered 8, after V lost 10 bases and J lost 5 bases. As DNA, the CDR3 is TGTGCCACCAAAGGGGGCTCGGATCAGCCCCAGCATTTT. This translates into CATKGGSDQPQHF.

This chain uses TRBV12-3 or TRBV12-4 with TRBJ1-1; D remains ambiguous. This CDR3 comprises 13 residues. Trimming took off 3 bases at V and 3 bases at J, with 8 bases between the two ends. CDR3 DNA: TGTGCCAGCAGTTTTTTCAGAGACACTGAAGCTTTCTTT. Translated: CASSFFRDTEAFF.

This clonotype was picked up one time. J is TRBJ2-7 and V is TRBV19; D unclear. The germline gives CDR1 LNHDA, CDR2 SQIVND (reference sequence). The CDR3 spans 13 residues. V was shortened by 3 bases and J by 5 bases, with 11 bases between the two germline ends. This chain's CDR3 is CASSMAHGDEQYF. The CDR3 DNA reads as TGTGCCAGTAGTATGGCCCACGGCGACGAGCAGTACTTC.

The CDR3 sequence is CASSHRTNEQFF. The CDR3 DNA reads as TGTGCCAGCAGTCATAGAACGAATGAGCAGTTCTTC. The gene calls are TRBV6-1 and TRBJ2-1; D not resolved. The CDR3 contains 12 residues. Germline loops: CDR1 MNHNS, CDR2 SASEGT. V was trimmed by 5 bases and J by 7 bases, leaving 9 bases between them.

The genes are TRBV5-4 and TRBJ2-5; 8 bases match TRBD2. The germline V gene has CDR1 SGHNT and CDR2 YYREEE (reference sequence). There are 15 residues in the CDR3. V trimming: 1 base; J trimming: 5 bases; junction bases outside the gene matches: 7. The CDR3 sequence is CASSLSGGLAETQYF. The CDR3 bases are TGTGCCAGCAGCTTGTCGGGGGGGCTAGCGGAGACCCAGTACTTC.

This rearrangement joins TRBV6-1 to TRBJ2-7; possibly TRBD2 for D (6 bases). Germline loops: CDR1 MNHNS, CDR2 SASEGT. The V and J ends lost 4 bases and 4 bases respectively, with 23 bases between them. There are 17 residues in the CDR3. CDR3 in amino acids: CASSGRSSARELYEQYF. The CDR3 DNA follows: TGTGCCAGCAGTGGACGCTCTAGCGCCCGGGAATTATACGAGCAGTACTTC.